The rows below give T cell receptor beta chains drawn from one sample of a study of CD8 T cells in ankylosing spondylitis. Using its own MiXCR run on the 5' RACE reads, TCRdb lists one record per CDR3 protein. The sample consists of roughly 370,000 distinct CDR3 sequences, 20% to 25% of them appearing once. The sequenced sample consisted of blood, either unsorted or a sorted T cell fraction (not recorded which). These receptors all come from a male donor with ankylosing spondylitis. CDR3s include the opening cysteine and the closing phenylalanine or tryptophan. The D gene is left open where the match is weak. Clone size is not always given. Where it is, it says once, few, many or a class for expanded clones.

17 TRBJ2-2 TRBD1 few TRBV7-9 CASSLPGQGTGTGELFF TGTGCCAGCAGCTTACCGGGACAGGGGACGGGTACCGGGGAGCTGTTTTTT
16 TRBJ1-1 TRBD1 - TRBV7-3 CASSLYGTGGETEAFF TGTGCCAGCAGCTTATATGGGACAGGGGGCGAGACTGAAGCTTTCTTT
13 TRBJ2-7 - - TRBV12-3/TRBV12-4 CASDATGRNEQYF TGTGCCAGCGATGCGACAGGGAGGAACGAGCAGTACTTC
15 TRBJ1-3 - - TRBV7-8 CASSYSYDSGNTIYF TGTGCCAGTTCGTATAGCTACGACTCTGGAAACACCATATATTTT
13 TRBJ1-1 - - TRBV29-1 CSVDPDINTEAFF TGCAGCGTTGATCCGGATATCAACACTGAAGCTTTCTTT
14 TRBJ2-3 TRBD1 - TRBV12-3/TRBV12-4 CASNRDSFTDTQYF TGTGCCAGCAATCGGGACAGCTTCACAGATACGCAGTATTTT
16 TRBJ2-1 - - TRBV27 CASSLGEGRARGEQFF TGTGCCAGCAGTTTAGGAGAGGGGCGGGCCAGGGGTGAGCAGTTCTTC
15 TRBJ2-7 - many TRBV29-1 CIPFGGAAAIDEQYF TGCATCCCCTTCGGAGGGGCCGCGGCGATCGACGAGCAGTACTTC
15 TRBJ1-1 - - TRBV3-1 CASSQRVQPDTEAFF TGTGCCAGCAGCCAGAGGGTACAACCGGACACTGAAGCTTTCTTT
9 TRBJ2-7 - - TRBV27 CASLYEQYF TGTGCCAGCCTCTACGAGCAGTACTTC
16 TRBJ2-1 TRBD2 many TRBV15 CATSRASGSLYNEQFF TGTGCCACCAGCAGAGCTAGCGGGTCCCTCTACAATGAGCAGTTCTTC
16 TRBJ2-2 - few TRBV4-2 CASSQVPAANTGELFF TGTGCCAGCAGCCAAGTTCCAGCGGCAAACACCGGGGAGCTGTTTTTT
16 TRBJ2-3 TRBD2 - TRBV5-6 CASSLRLAGMTDTQYF TGTGCCAGCAGCTTGCGGCTAGCGGGAATGACAGATACGCAGTATTTT
12 TRBJ1-1 - few TRBV2 CASSVGQFEAFF TGTGCCAGCAGTGTAGGACAGTTTGAAGCTTTCTTT
14 TRBJ2-7 - few TRBV7-8 CASSFRQEGREQYF TGTGCCAGCAGCTTTCGACAGGAAGGGCGCGAGCAGTACTTC
11 TRBJ1-5 - few TRBV12-3/TRBV12-4 CASSTGQPQHF TGTGCCAGCTCTACTGGTCAGCCCCAGCATTTT
16 TRBJ2-5 - - TRBV3-1 CASSQVGGSRWETQYF TGTGCCAGCAGCCAGGTAGGGGGGAGCCGGTGGGAGACCCAGTACTTC
14 TRBJ2-2 - - TRBV30 CAWSHRFNTGELFF TGTGCCTGGAGTCACAGATTCAACACCGGGGAGCTGTTTTTT
13 TRBJ1-5 - - TRBV4-2 CASSQRLEQPQRF TGTGCCAGCAGCCAAAGGCTAGAACAGCCCCAGCGGTTT
15 TRBJ2-1 - few TRBV6-1 CASSEVVSSYNEQFF TGTGCCAGCAGTGAAGTGGTGAGCTCCTACAATGAGCAGTTCTTC
13 TRBJ2-1 - few TRBV20-1 CSARDMGANEQFF TGCAGTGCTAGAGATATGGGGGCAAATGAGCAGTTCTTC
15 TRBJ2-3 TRBD2 - TRBV18 CASSTTSGIRDTQYF TGTGCCAGCTCAACGACTAGCGGGATCCGCGATACGCAGTATTTT
15 TRBJ2-7 TRBD1 few TRBV12-3/TRBV12-4 CASSLGQLSSYEQYF TGTGCCAGCAGCTTGGGACAGCTGAGCTCCTACGAGCAGTACTTC
16 TRBJ2-3 - few TRBV5-1 CASSLAGSVSTDTQYF TGCGCCAGCAGCTTGGCTGGTTCGGTAAGCACAGATACGCAGTATTTT
12 TRBJ2-1 - - TRBV20-1 CSGSELIDEQFF TGCAGTGGGTCGGAGCTCATAGATGAGCAGTTCTTC
16 TRBJ2-7 TRBD2 - TRBV25-1 CASSEFPTSGRYEQYF TGTGCCAGCAGTGAATTCCCGACTAGCGGGAGATACGAGCAGTACTTC
13 TRBJ2-1 - - TRBV20-1 CSARRDTYNEQFF TGCAGTGCTAGGCGGGACACCTACAATGAGCAGTTCTTC
12 TRBJ2-4 - - TRBV29-1 CSVEGSKYIQYF TGCAGCGTTGAGGGATCCAAATACATTCAGTACTTC
17 TRBJ2-3 TRBD2 few TRBV5-1 CASSPRTSGRTTDTQYF TGCGCCAGCAGCCCAAGGACTAGCGGGAGGACCACAGATACGCAGTATTTT
16 TRBJ2-5 TRBD2 - TRBV10-3 CAISDGLAGGQETQYF TGTGCCATCAGTGACGGACTAGCGGGTGGCCAAGAGACCCAGTACTTC
16 TRBJ2-7 TRBD1 once TRBV6-1 CASSSTRGQGPGEQYF TGTGCCAGCAGTAGTACTAGGGGACAGGGTCCGGGGGAGCAGTACTTC
14 TRBJ1-2 - - TRBV12-3/TRBV12-4 CASSPSGARYGYTF TGTGCCAGCAGTCCCTCGGGGGCTCGCTATGGCTACACCTTC
15 TRBJ2-3 - few TRBV12-3/TRBV12-4 CASSIMGSYTDTQYF TGTGCCAGCAGTATCATGGGATCCTACACAGATACGCAGTATTTT
14 TRBJ2-2 TRBD2 - TRBV20-1 CSARDGGSNGELFF TGCAGTGCTAGAGACGGCGGGAGTAACGGGGAGCTGTTTTTT
17 TRBJ2-2 TRBD1 - TRBV3-1 CASSSAGTGGNTGELFF TGTGCCAGCAGCTCAGCCGGGACAGGGGGTAACACCGGGGAGCTGTTTTTT
15 TRBJ2-3 - many TRBV12-3/TRBV12-4 CASSLHPGGTDTQYF TGTGCCAGCAGTTTACATCCCGGGGGCACAGATACGCAGTATTTT
11 TRBJ2-7 - few TRBV28 CASSARVEQYF TGTGCCAGCAGTGCTAGAGTGGAGCAGTACTTC
15 TRBJ2-7 - - TRBV4-1 CASSLQSGADDEQYF TGCGCCAGCAGCCTTCAATCCGGGGCAGATGACGAGCAGTACTTC
15 TRBJ2-7 TRBD2 many TRBV5-1 CASSLALAGGLEQYF TGCGCCAGCAGCCTGGCCCTAGCGGGAGGTCTCGAGCAGTACTTC
14 TRBJ2-1 TRBD1 - TRBV5-1 CASTGTGEFNEQFF TGCGCCAGTACCGGGACAGGGGAATTTAATGAGCAGTTCTTC
14 TRBJ2-1 TRBD1 few TRBV28 CASSRDRGLNEQFF TGTGCCAGCAGTAGGGACAGGGGGCTTAATGAGCAGTTCTTC
14 TRBJ2-7 - - TRBV2 CASSERTLSYEQYF TGTGCCAGCAGTGAACGGACACTCTCCTACGAGCAGTACTTC
17 TRBJ2-2 - - TRBV4-2 CASSPTGNSANTGELFF TGTGCCAGCAGCCCCACCGGTAATAGCGCAAACACCGGGGAGCTGTTTTTT
16 TRBJ2-2 - few TRBV7-8 CASSLRQGTGAGELFF TGTGCCAGCAGCTTAAGACAAGGGACCGGGGCCGGGGAGCTGTTTTTT
15 TRBJ1-3 TRBD1 many TRBV29-1 CSVESGQGSGNTIYF TGCAGCGTTGAGTCGGGACAGGGGTCTGGAAACACCATATATTTT
13 TRBJ1-2 TRBD1 few TRBV20-1 CSASHTGDYGYTF TGCAGTGCTAGTCACACAGGGGACTATGGCTACACCTTC